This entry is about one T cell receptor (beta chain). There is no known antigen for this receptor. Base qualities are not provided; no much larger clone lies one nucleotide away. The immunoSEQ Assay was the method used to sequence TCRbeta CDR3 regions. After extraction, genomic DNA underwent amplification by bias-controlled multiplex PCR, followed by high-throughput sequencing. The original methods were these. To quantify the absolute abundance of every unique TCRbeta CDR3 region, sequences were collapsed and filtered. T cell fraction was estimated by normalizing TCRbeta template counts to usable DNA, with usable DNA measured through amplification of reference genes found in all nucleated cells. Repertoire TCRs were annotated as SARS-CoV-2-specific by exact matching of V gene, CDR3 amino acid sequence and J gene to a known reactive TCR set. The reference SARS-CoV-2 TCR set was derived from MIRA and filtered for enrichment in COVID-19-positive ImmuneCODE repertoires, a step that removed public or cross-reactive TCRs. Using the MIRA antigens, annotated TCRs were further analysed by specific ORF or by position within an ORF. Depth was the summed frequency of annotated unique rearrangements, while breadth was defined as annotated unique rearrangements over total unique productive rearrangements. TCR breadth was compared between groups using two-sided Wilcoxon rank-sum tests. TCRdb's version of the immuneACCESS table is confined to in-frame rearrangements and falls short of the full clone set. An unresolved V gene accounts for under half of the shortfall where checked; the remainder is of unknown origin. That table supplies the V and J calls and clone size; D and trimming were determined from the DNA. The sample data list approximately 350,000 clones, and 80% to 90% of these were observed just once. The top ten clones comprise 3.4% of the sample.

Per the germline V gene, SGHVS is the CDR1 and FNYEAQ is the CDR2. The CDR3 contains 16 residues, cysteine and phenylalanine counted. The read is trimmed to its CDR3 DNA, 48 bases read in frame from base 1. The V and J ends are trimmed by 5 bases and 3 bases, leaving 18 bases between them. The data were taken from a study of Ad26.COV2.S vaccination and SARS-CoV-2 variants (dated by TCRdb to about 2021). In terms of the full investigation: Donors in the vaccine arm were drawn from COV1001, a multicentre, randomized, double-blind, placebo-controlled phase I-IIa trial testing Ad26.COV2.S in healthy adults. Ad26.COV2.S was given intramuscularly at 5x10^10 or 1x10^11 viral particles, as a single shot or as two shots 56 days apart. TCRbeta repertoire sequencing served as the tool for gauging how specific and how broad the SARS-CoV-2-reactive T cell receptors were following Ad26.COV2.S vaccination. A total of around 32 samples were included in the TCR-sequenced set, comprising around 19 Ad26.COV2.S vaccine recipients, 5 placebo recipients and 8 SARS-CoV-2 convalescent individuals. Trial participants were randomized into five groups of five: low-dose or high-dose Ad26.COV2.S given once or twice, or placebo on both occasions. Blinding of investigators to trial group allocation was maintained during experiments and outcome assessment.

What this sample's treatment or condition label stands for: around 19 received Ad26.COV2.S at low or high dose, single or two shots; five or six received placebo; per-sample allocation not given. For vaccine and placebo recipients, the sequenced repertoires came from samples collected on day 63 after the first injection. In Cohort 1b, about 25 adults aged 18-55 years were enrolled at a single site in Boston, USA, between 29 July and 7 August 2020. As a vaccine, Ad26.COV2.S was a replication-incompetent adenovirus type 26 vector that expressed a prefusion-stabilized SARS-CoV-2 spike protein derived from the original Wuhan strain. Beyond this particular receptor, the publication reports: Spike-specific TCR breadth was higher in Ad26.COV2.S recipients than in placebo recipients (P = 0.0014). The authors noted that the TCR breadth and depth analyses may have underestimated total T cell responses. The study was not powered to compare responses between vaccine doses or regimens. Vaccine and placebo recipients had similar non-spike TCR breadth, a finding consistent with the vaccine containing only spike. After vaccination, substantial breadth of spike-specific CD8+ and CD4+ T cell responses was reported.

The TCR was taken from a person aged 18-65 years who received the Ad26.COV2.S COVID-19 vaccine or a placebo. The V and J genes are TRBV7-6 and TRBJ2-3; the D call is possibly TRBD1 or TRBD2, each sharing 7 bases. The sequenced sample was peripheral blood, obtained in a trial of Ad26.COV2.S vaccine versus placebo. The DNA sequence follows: TGTGCCAGCAGCCTGACAGGGAGGGGTAGTACAGATACGCAGTATTTT. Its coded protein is CASSLTGRGSTDTQYF.